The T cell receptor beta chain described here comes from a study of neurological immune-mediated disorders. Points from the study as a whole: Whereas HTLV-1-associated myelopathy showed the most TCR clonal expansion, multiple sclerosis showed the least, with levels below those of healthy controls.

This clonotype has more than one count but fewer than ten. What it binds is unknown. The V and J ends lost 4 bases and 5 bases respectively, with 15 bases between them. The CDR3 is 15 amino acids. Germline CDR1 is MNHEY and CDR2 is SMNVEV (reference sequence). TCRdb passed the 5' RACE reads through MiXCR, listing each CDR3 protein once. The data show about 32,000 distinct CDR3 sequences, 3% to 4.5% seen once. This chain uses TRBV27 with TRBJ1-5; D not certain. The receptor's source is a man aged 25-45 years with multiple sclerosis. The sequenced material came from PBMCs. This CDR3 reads CASSSRWGEDQPQHF. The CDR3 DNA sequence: TGTGCCAGCAGTTCCAGATGGGGAGAGGATCAGCCCCAGCATTTT.